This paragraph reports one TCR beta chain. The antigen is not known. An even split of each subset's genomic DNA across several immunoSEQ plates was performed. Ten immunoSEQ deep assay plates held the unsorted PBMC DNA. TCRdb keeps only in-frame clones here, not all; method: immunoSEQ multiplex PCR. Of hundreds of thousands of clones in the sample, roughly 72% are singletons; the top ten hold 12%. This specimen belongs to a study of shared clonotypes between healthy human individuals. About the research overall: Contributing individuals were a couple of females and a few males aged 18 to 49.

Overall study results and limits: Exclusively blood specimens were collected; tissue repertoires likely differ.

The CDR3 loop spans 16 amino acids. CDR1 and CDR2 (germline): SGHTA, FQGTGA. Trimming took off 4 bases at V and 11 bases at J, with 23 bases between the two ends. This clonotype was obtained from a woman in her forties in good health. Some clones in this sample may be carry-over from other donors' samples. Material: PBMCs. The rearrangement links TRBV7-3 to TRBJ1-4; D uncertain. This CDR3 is CASSSRRAHRDRKLFF. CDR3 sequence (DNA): TGTGCCAGCAGCTCCCGCCGGGCCCACCGAGATCGTAAACTGTTTTTT.